These 25 T cell receptor beta chains share one sample of origin, sequenced in a study of blood T cell repertoires in COVID-19. Repertoires were generated with immunoSEQ multiplex PCR, while TCRdb's copy carries only in-frame clones and drops some. The sample lists more than 150,000 clones; approximately 88% were seen once. The sample consisted of peripheral blood. Every receptor here comes from a man aged 60-69 years with acute or convalescent COVID-19.

The chain uses TRBV4-1 and TRBJ2-2; D uncertain. This CDR3 spans 15 amino acids. In germline, CDR1 is MGHRA, CDR2 YSYEKL. Trimming pared 1 base from V and 1 base from J, leaving 7 bases between. DNA for the CDR3: TGCGCCAGCAGCCAAGTTTTGCGGAACACCGGGGAGCTGTTTTTT. This translates into CASSQVLRNTGELFF.

The V call is TRBV3-1 (or the pseudogene TRBV3-2), the J call TRBJ2-6; D call uncertain. The germline V and J ends were trimmed by 1 base and 0 bases, with 10 bases remaining between them. This CDR3 is 17 amino acids long. Germline V CDR1 and CDR2: LGHDT, YNNKEL (reference sequence). The CDR3 DNA sequence: TGTGCCAGCAGCCAAGGCGACGCGGCCTCTGGGGCCAACGTCCTGACTTTC. Encoded protein: CASSQGDAASGANVLTF.

V and J are TRBV3-1 (or the pseudogene TRBV3-2) and TRBJ1-2, with D maybe TRBD1 (5 bases). The V end lost 5 bases, the J end lost 4 bases, and 17 bases lay between the germline ends. CDR1 LGHDT and CDR2 YNNKEL come from the germline V gene (reference sequence). CDR3 length equals 15 residues. As DNA, the CDR3 is TGTGCCAGCAGCACCAGGACACCCAGGATCTATGGCTACACCTTC. This gives the protein CASSTRTPRIYGYTF.

CDR3 sequence (DNA): TGTGCCAGCAGAGAGGACAGGCTCCGAGCTTTCTTT. Encoded protein: CASREDRLRAFF. V gene TRBV6-5 combines with J gene TRBJ1-1, with TRBD1 identical over 7 bases. The CDR3 loop spans 12 amino acids. Germline V gene lookup returns CDR1 MNHEY and CDR2 SVGAGI. V trimming: 6 bases; J trimming: 10 bases; junction bases outside the gene matches: 8.

V usage is TRBV18 and J usage is TRBJ1-3; 7 bases map to TRBD1. Germline-derived CDR1 and CDR2 are KGHSH and LQKENI. This CDR3 has 16 residues. The V and J ends lost 3 bases and 0 bases, in that order; junction bases with no gene match: 5. CDR3 loop: CASSPQAGGSGNTIYF. Written as DNA, the CDR3 is TGTGCCAGCTCACCCCAGGCAGGGGGCTCTGGAAACACCATATATTTT.

The chain combines TRBV5-5 with TRBJ2-1; 10 nucleotides line up with TRBD2. The CDR3 covers 15 residues. Germline V gene lookup returns CDR1 SGHKS and CDR2 YYEKEE (reference sequence). With 4 bases clipped from V and 2 bases from J, the junction kept 3 bases outside the gene matches. The CDR3 bases are TGTGCCAGCAGCGCGGGACTAGCGACCTACAATGAGCAGTTCTTC. It codes for CASSAGLATYNEQFF. The full variable domain, rest sourced from reference TRBV5-5 and TRBJ2-1, is DAGVTQSPTHLIKTRGQQVTLRCSPISGHKSVSWYQQVLGQGPQFIFQYYEKEERGRGNFPDRFSARQFPNYSSELNVNALLLGDSALYLCASSAGLATYNEQFFGPGTRLTVL.

The rearrangement uses TRBV11-2 and TRBJ2-3, with TRBD2 as a possible D gene (6 bases). V was pared by 3 bases and J by 4 bases, with 11 bases between. The CDR3 is 14 amino acids. Germline CDR1 SGHAT, CDR2 FQNNGV. DNA of the CDR3: TGTGCCAGCAGCTTGGGGGGACCGGCAGATACGCAGTATTTT. It translates to CASSLGGPADTQYF.

The chain carries TRBV5-1 and TRBJ2-7; TRBD1 aligns across 7 bases. The CDR3 totals 13 residues. Germline trimming cut 4 bases from V and 5 bases from J; bases unmatched to any gene: 6. Germline V gives CDR1 SGHRS, CDR2 YFSETQ. The CDR3 loop reads CASSTDRANEQYF. DNA of the CDR3: TGCGCCAGCAGCACCGACAGGGCGAACGAGCAGTACTTC. Together with reference TRBV5-1 and TRBJ2-7, the CDR3 gives the full variable domain: KAGVTQTPRYLIKTRGQQVTLSCSPISGHRSVSWYQQTPGQGLQFLFEYFSETQRNKGNFPGRFSGRQFSNSRSEMNVSTLELGDSALYLCASSTDRANEQYFGPGTRLTVT.

V usage is TRBV27 and J usage is TRBJ1-4; D is undetermined. Trimming stripped 5 bases from V and 8 bases from J, with 12 bases between. Germline loops: CDR1 MNHEY, CDR2 SMNVEV (reference sequence). This CDR3 comprises 13 residues. CDR3 coding DNA: TGTGCCAGCAGTCTCCAGGCTGGCGAAAAACTGTTTTTT. Amino acid sequence: CASSLQAGEKLFF.

The chain couples TRBV24-1 to TRBJ1-5; a possible D gene is TRBD1 (6 bases). Between the trimmed V and J ends, which lost 5 bases and 6 bases, there was a span of 19 bases. The CDR3 sequence is 16 residues long. CDR1 is KGHDR and CDR2 is SFDVKD in the germline V gene. This chain's CDR3 is CATSGSSGGNGQPQHF. CDR3 DNA: TGTGCCACCAGTGGTTCCTCGGGGGGCAACGGTCAGCCCCAGCATTTT.

CDR3 in amino acids: CARSQGYTYNEQFF. DNA of the CDR3: TGTGCCAGATCCCAGGGGTACACCTACAATGAGCAGTTCTTC. The rearrangement uses TRBV2 and TRBJ2-1, with a possible D match to TRBD1 (6 bases). The length of the CDR3 is 14 residues. The V gene's germline CDR1 is SNHLY and CDR2 FYNNEI. V lost 9 bases and J 2 bases, leaving 14 bases between the germline ends.

The J gene is TRBJ2-1, the V gene TRBV3-1 (or the pseudogene TRBV3-2), with D perhaps matching TRBD2 (5 bases). V was clipped by 3 bases and J by 7 bases, with 19 bases between them. CDR1 and CDR2 from the germline V gene are LGHDT and YNNKEL (reference sequence). The CDR3 is made up of 16 amino acids. CDR3 protein: CASSQVWTPLRNEQFF. The DNA of the CDR3 is TGTGCCAGCAGCCAGGTATGGACTCCCCTCAGAAATGAGCAGTTCTTC.

The chain is built from TRBV5-6 and TRBJ2-1; 9 positions match TRBD2. The ends lost 4 bases at V and 7 bases at J; junction bases unmatched: 6. Germline V gene sequence: CDR1 SGHDT, CDR2 YYEEEE. CDR3 length: 14 amino acids. CDR3: CASSPLAGPNEQFF. CDR3 coding DNA: TGTGCCAGCAGCCCGCTAGCGGGGCCTAATGAGCAGTTCTTC.

This chain connects TRBV30 to TRBJ1-5; tentative D call: TRBD1 (6 bases). CDR3 size: 17 residues. From germline, CDR1 is GTSNPN and CDR2 SVGIG (reference sequence). Trimming removed 0 bases at V and 2 bases at J, with 17 bases between. CDR3 DNA: TGTGCCTGGAGTGTAAACGGGGGGCGCAAGGGCAATCAGCCCCAGCATTTT. This translates into CAWSVNGGRKGNQPQHF.

This rearrangement joins TRBV11-2 to TRBJ2-1; tentatively, D is TRBD2 (6 bases). The CDR3 loop spans 17 amino acids. Germline V gene sequence: CDR1 SGHAT, CDR2 FQNNGV. Trimming left V 3 bases short and J 9 bases short, with 24 bases between. Here the CDR3 DNA reads TGTGCCAGCAGCTTGTTAGGCGGGGCCCTACCTGGCGGTGAGCAGTTCTTC. Its translation is CASSLLGGALPGGEQFF.

The chain employs TRBV10-2 and TRBJ2-2; 15 positions agree with TRBD2. CDR3 length: 16 residues. Trimming at V came to 10 bases and at J to 1 base, leaving 4 bases not matched to a gene. The germline V gene encodes CDR1 WSHSY and CDR2 SAAADI. CDR3 in DNA: TGCGCCACCCAGGGACTAGCGGGGGGGAACACCGGGGAGCTGTTTTTT. Translation gives CATQGLAGGNTGELFF.

By its share, this clone is medium-sized. The chain combines TRBV11-2 with TRBJ1-4, with D hard to call. The V gene's germline CDR1 is SGHAT and CDR2 FQNNGV. The CDR3 is 11 amino acids. Trimming removed 3 bases at V and 8 bases at J, with 4 bases between. CDR3: CASSFGEKLFF. DNA for the CDR3: TGTGCCAGCAGCTTTGGCGAAAAACTGTTTTTT.

The V call is TRBV5-4, the J call TRBJ1-2; TRBD1 matches at 9 bases. The CDR3 totals 15 residues. J was trimmed by 1 base and V by 4 bases; bases with no gene match: 5. CDR1 SGHNT and CDR2 YYREEE come from the germline V gene (reference sequence). This chain's CDR3 is CASSLDRGLNYGYTF. The CDR3 DNA reads TGTGCCAGCAGCCTGGACAGGGGTCTTAACTATGGCTACACCTTC. Drawing the rest from reference TRBV5-4 and TRBJ1-2, the complete variable domain is ETGVTQSPTHLIKTRGQQVTLRCSSQSGHNTVSWYQQALGQGPQFIFQYYREEENGRGNFPPRFSGLQFPNYSSELNVNALELDDSALYLCASSLDRGLNYGYTFGSGTRLTVV.

The chain joins TRBV5-1 to TRBJ2-2; TRBD2 might be the D (6 bases). Germline lookup yields CDR1 SGHRS and CDR2 YFSETQ. There are 18 residues in the CDR3. V lost 6 bases and J lost 5, with 26 bases in between. Here the CDR3 DNA reads TGCGCCAGCACCCTGGGCGGGTCGGACGCGGGGAAAACCGGGGAGCTGTTTTTT. It encodes CASTLGGSDAGKTGELFF.

CDR3 sequence: CAQGGKGNTIYF. The DNA of the CDR3 is TGTGCCCAAGGAGGGAAAGGAAACACCATATATTTT. The chain combines TRBV30 with TRBJ1-3, with D unclear. From germline, CDR1 is GTSNPN and CDR2 SVGIG (reference sequence). V gave up 8 bases and J gave up 4 bases, with 12 bases separating them. The CDR3 runs 12 residues.

V gene TRBV7-2 combines with J gene TRBJ2-5, with TRBD1 matching over 7 bases. Trimming removed 5 bases from V and 2 bases from J; junction bases left unmatched: 5. Germline CDR1 and CDR2: SGHTA and FQGNSA. This CDR3 region has 14 residues. As DNA, the CDR3 is TGTGCCAGCAGCCTCGGACAGGTACAAGAGACCCAGTACTTC. Protein sequence: CASSLGQVQETQYF.

This chain joins TRBV4-3 and TRBJ1-2; D is undetermined. CDR3 length: 13 amino acids. The V gene's germline CDR1 is LGHNA and CDR2 YSLEER. Trimming stripped 4 bases from V and 0 bases from J, with 6 bases between. CDR3 DNA: TGCGCCAGCAGCCGCAACTCTAACTATGGCTACACCTTC. Translation gives CASSRNSNYGYTF.

The chain carries TRBV2 and TRBJ2-7; D unresolved. Germline loops: CDR1 SNHLY, CDR2 FYNNEI. Trimming stripped 6 bases from V and 7 bases from J, with 10 bases between. This CDR3 has 11 amino acids. The CDR3 nucleotides are TGTGCCAGCAGCTACGCCCTGGAGCAGTACTTC. This encodes CASSYALEQYF.

This rearrangement joins TRBV5-1 to TRBJ1-5, with 8 bases fitting TRBD1. This CDR3 region has 15 residues. Trimming removed 2 bases from V and 6 bases from J; junction bases left unmatched: 7. CDR1 SGHRS and CDR2 YFSETQ come from the germline V gene. The CDR3 DNA sequence: TGCGCCAGCAGCTTACAGGGGGGTCTCGCTCAGCCCCAGCATTTT. It translates to CASSLQGGLAQPQHF.

This chain joins TRBV6-5 and TRBJ1-6; TRBD1 might be the D (5 bases). V gave up 6 bases and J gave up 10 bases, with 13 bases separating them. Germline values: CDR1 MNHEY, CDR2 SVGAGI. This CDR3 region has 13 residues. As DNA, the CDR3 is TGTGCCAGCAGCCAGGGAAAGAACTCACCCCTCCACTTT. Protein: CASSQGKNSPLHF.